This TCR beta chain stems from a study of cytomegalovirus exposure and HLA in healthy donors. The V gene lost 3 bases and the J gene lost 2 bases, with 19 bases spanning the gap. Germline V gives CDR1 GTSNPN, CDR2 SVGIG (reference sequence). The CDR3 is made up of 16 amino acids. The protocol was immunoSEQ multiplex PCR, while the TCRdb copy is restricted to in-frame clones and leaves out a portion. The sample holds a few hundred thousand clones, roughly 83% seen once. The chain employs TRBV30 and TRBJ1-2; the D is unclear. The receptor was isolated from a woman in her 30s in good health and CMV-seropositive. Material: PBMCs. This CDR3 is CAWSVGLAFENYGYTF. The CDR3, as DNA: TGTGCCTGGAGCGTCGGGCTGGCGTTCGAGAACTATGGCTACACCTTC.